One sample yielded the 25 T cell receptor beta chains listed below, sequenced in a study of cytomegalovirus exposure and HLA in healthy donors (dated by TCRdb to the late 2010s). Receptor libraries were prepared by the immunoSEQ multiplex PCR assay. A mixture of 60 forward primers for TCR Vbeta segments and 13 reverse primers for TCR Jbeta segments was used in the multiplex PCR. Held by TCRdb, this immuneACCESS table contains in-frame sequences only and omits some clones. Under half of the omission traces to an unresolved V gene where checked; the cause of the rest is unknown. This sample has 150,000 to 200,000 clones in its table, and roughly 84% of those were observed once. About 0.26% of the sample is taken by the ten largest. Specimen: PBMCs. The receptor set was obtained from a boy aged 10-17 years in good health and CMV-seronegative.

V is TRBV9 and J is TRBJ2-7; a weak D match, TRBD1 (5 bases). The V gene lost 4 bases and the J gene lost 4 bases, with 15 bases spanning the gap. There are 14 residues in the CDR3. Germline values: CDR1 SGDLS, CDR2 YYNGEE. The CDR3 sequence: CASSPPDSKYEQYF. The CDR3 DNA is TGTGCCAGCAGCCCCCCAGACAGCAAGTACGAGCAGTACTTC.

This chain joins TRBV5-1 and TRBJ1-1; D uncertain. The CDR3 is made up of 14 amino acids. V was clipped by 2 bases and J by 4 bases, with 12 bases between them. Germline-derived CDR1 and CDR2 are SGHRS and YFSETQ. In DNA, the CDR3 is TGCGCCAGCAGCTTTTACTACGGTCCCACTGAAGCTTTCTTT. Encoded protein: CASSFYYGPTEAFF.

The chain uses TRBV11-2 and TRBJ1-1; 7 nucleotides match TRBD1. CDR1 is SGHAT, CDR2 FQNNGV, per germline. CDR3 length: 13 residues. Unmatched junction bases numbered 5, after V lost 5 bases and J lost 5 bases. The CDR3 DNA sequence: TGTGCCAGCAGCCCTGACAGGGTGACTGAAGCTTTCTTT. It is translated as CASSPDRVTEAFF.

The rearrangement joins TRBV29-1 to TRBJ1-4; 7 bases line up with TRBD1. Germline CDR1 SQVTM, CDR2 ANQGSEA. This CDR3 is built from 13 residues. V dropped 7 bases and J dropped 8; count of bases not matched to a gene: 10. CDR3 sequence: CSGTTGQMEKLFF. Written as DNA, the CDR3 is TGCAGCGGGACAACGGGACAGATGGAAAAACTGTTTTTT.

The J gene is TRBJ1-2, the V gene TRBV27; D perhaps matches TRBD1 (6 bases). This CDR3 is built from 13 residues. CDR1 and CDR2 (germline): MNHEY, SMNVEV (reference sequence). V gave up 5 bases and J gave up 7 bases, with 14 bases separating them. The CDR3 region is CASSQPGQPGYTF. CDR3 in DNA: TGTGCCAGCAGTCAGCCGGGACAACCTGGCTACACCTTC.

The chain carries TRBV11-2 and TRBJ1-2; D remains ambiguous. The CDR3 covers 15 residues. The V gene's germline CDR1 is SGHAT and CDR2 FQNNGV. V was clipped by 0 bases and J by 5 bases, with 13 bases between them. CDR3 protein: CASSLEIGGSYGYTF. The CDR3 nucleotides are TGTGCCAGCAGCTTAGAGATTGGCGGTTCATATGGCTACACCTTC.

The chain employs TRBV7-8 and TRBJ2-1; D is undetermined. Germline CDR1 and CDR2: SGHVS and FQNEAQ. Between the trimmed V and J ends, which lost 2 bases and 2 bases, there was a span of 13 bases. CDR3 length: 16 residues. The CDR3 loop reads CASSLIGEAPYNEQFF. CDR3 coding DNA: TGTGCCAGCAGCTTAATCGGTGAGGCTCCCTACAATGAGCAGTTCTTC.

The V and J genes are TRBV5-8 and TRBJ2-1; possible D gene TRBD2, 5 bases. Germline loops: CDR1 SGHTS, CDR2 YDEGEE. The CDR3 runs to 15 residues. The germline V and J ends were trimmed by 5 bases and 5 bases, with 17 bases remaining between them. CDR3 amino acids: CASRYLWGDHNEQFF. CDR3 nucleotide sequence: TGTGCCAGCAGGTACTTATGGGGAGACCACAATGAGCAGTTCTTC.

The rearrangement joins TRBV30 to TRBJ2-5; D unresolved. Per the germline V gene, CDR1 is GTSNPN and CDR2 is SVGIG (reference sequence). The V end was cut by 1 base, the J end by 3 bases, with 12 bases between. The CDR3 length is 14 residues. As DNA, the CDR3 is TGTGCCTGGAGTGCCAGTCCAGGAAAAGAGACCCAGTACTTC. Its translation: CAWSASPGKETQYF.

The CDR3 bases are TGTGCCAGCAGCTTGCCTAGCGGGAACCACGAGCAGTACTTC. Translated: CASSLPSGNHEQYF. This sequence joins TRBV5-4 and TRBJ2-7; 9 bases are a match to TRBD2. This CDR3 is 14 amino acids long. Per the germline V gene, CDR1 is SGHNT and CDR2 is YYREEE (reference sequence). Trimming cost V 1 base and J 5 bases; bases outside gene matches: 4.

This clone has only one observation. J is TRBJ1-5 and V is TRBV6-5, with 7 nucleotides matching TRBD1. CDR3 length: 16 residues. The germline CDR1 and CDR2 sequences are MNHEY and SVGAGI. V was pared by 2 bases and J by 2 bases, with 6 bases of the junction left unmatched. The DNA of the CDR3 is TGTGCCAGCAGTTACGCCCCAGGGGGGTGCAATCAGCCCCAGCATTTT. Amino acid sequence: CASSYAPGGCNQPQHF.

This clone occurred a few times. The rearrangement uses TRBV28 and TRBJ2-7; 8 bases are shared with TRBD2. There are 16 residues in the CDR3. J lost 1 base, V lost 4 bases, and 9 bases had no gene match. Germline V gene lookup returns CDR1 MDHEN and CDR2 SYDVKM. The CDR3 region is CASSSGESGRSYEQYF. The CDR3 nucleotides read TGTGCCAGCAGTTCCGGGGAAAGCGGGAGATCCTACGAGCAGTACTTC.

The genes are TRBV27 and TRBJ2-7, with a weak D call TRBD2 (5 bases). Looked up from germline, CDR1 is MNHEY and CDR2 is SMNVEV (reference sequence). The CDR3 length is 15 residues. V lost 2 bases and J 5 bases, leaving 16 bases between the germline ends. In nucleotides, the CDR3 is TGTGCCAGCAGTTTAAGTGGCCCTAGCTCAAACGAGCAGTACTTC. Amino acid sequence: CASSLSGPSSNEQYF.

The chain uses TRBV2 and TRBJ1-5; unclear D gene. V dropped 6 bases and J dropped 5 bases, with 5 bases sitting between them. Germline CDR1 and CDR2: SNHLY and FYNNEI. The CDR3 covers 11 residues. CDR3 coding DNA: TGTGCCAGCAGAGAGGATCAGCCCCAGCATTTT. Translating gives CASREDQPQHF.

The chain employs TRBV5-1 and TRBJ2-1; 12 bases are shared with TRBD2. After removal of 4 bases from V and 9 bases from J, the junction contained 5 bases not matched to a gene. Per germline, CDR1 SGHRS and CDR2 YFSETQ. The CDR3 is 14 amino acids. CDR3 DNA sequence: TGCGCCAGCAGCCCCTCTAGCGGGGGGGGTGAGCAGTTCTTC. It translates to CASSPSSGGGEQFF.

V gene TRBV5-1 combines with J gene TRBJ1-1; D possibly corresponds to TRBD1 (6 bases). This CDR3 is 13 amino acids long. Germline assignment: CDR1 SGHRS and CDR2 YFSETQ. With 0 bases removed from V and 7 bases from J, the gap between germline ends came to 10 bases. The CDR3 nucleotides are TGCGCCAGCAGCTTGGCTGGGGGCCTTGAAGCTTTCTTT. Its protein product is CASSLAGGLEAFF.

The chain is built from TRBV6-5 and TRBJ2-7; TRBD1 is a possible D gene (5 bases). V gave up 6 bases and J gave up 3 bases, with 15 bases separating them. CDR3 length equals 14 residues. Germline assignment: CDR1 MNHEY and CDR2 SVGAGI. This CDR3 reads CASRPTFRVYEQYF. CDR3 DNA: TGTGCCAGCAGACCAACCTTCAGGGTCTACGAGCAGTACTTC.

The rearrangement joins TRBV19 to TRBJ1-4; the D gene is possibly TRBD1 (5 bases). V shed 5 bases and J shed 8 bases, with 12 bases lying between them. CDR1 and CDR2 from the germline V gene are LNHDA and SQIVND (reference sequence). The CDR3 is 13 residues long. CDR3 sequence: CASSLSRGEKLFF. The CDR3 DNA reads as TGTGCCAGTAGTCTGAGTCGGGGGGAAAAACTGTTTTTT.

The chain uses TRBV10-3 and TRBJ1-4; D is unclear. The ends were cut back, 2 bases at V and 8 bases at J, with 12 bases in the middle. There are 14 residues in the CDR3. In germline, CDR1 is ENHRY, CDR2 SYGVKD. CDR3 sequence: CAISEGGVGEKLFF. The CDR3 bases are TGTGCCATCAGTGAGGGCGGGGTAGGGGAAAAACTGTTTTTT.

The V and J genes are TRBV30 and TRBJ2-7; TRBD1 matches 9 bases. V lost 2 bases and J lost 6; bases outside the gene matches: 8. Germline V gives CDR1 GTSNPN, CDR2 SVGIG (reference sequence). This CDR3 is built from 14 residues. The CDR3 spells CAWSPGQGQSEQYF. The DNA for the CDR3 is TGTGCCTGGAGTCCCGGACAGGGGCAATCCGAGCAGTACTTC.

This chain uses TRBV5-1 with TRBJ2-2, with unresolved D. Deletions cut 4 bases from V and 6 bases from J, with 10 bases between. This CDR3 region has 13 residues. Germline lookup yields CDR1 SGHRS and CDR2 YFSETQ. CDR3 in amino acids: CASSPGLSGELFF. The CDR3 bases are TGCGCCAGCAGCCCCGGTCTCTCCGGGGAGCTGTTTTTT.

This clone was counted a few times. The CDR3 nucleotides are TGCAGCGTACAGGGGGTAGGCGATCAGCCCCAGCATTTT. Encoded protein: CSVQGVGDQPQHF. The chain is built from TRBV29-1 and TRBJ1-5, with 8 positions matching TRBD1. The CDR3 length is 13 residues. Germline CDR1 and CDR2: SQVTM and ANQGSEA. Trimming at V came to 6 bases and at J to 5 bases, leaving 6 bases not matched to a gene.

This clone was observed a handful of times. The V and J genes are TRBV30 and TRBJ1-5; a weak D match, TRBD1 (6 bases). V dropped 5 bases and J dropped 4 bases, with 12 bases sitting between them. The CDR3 runs to 13 residues. Germline V CDR1 and CDR2: GTSNPN, SVGIG (reference sequence). CDR3 residues: CAWDNRANQPQHF. CDR3 nucleotides: TGTGCCTGGGACAACAGGGCAAATCAGCCCCAGCATTTT.

The V and J genes are TRBV5-1 and TRBJ2-7; no clear D gene. Per the germline V gene, CDR1 is SGHRS and CDR2 is YFSETQ. V lost 0 bases and J lost 4, with 5 bases in between. CDR3 size: 12 residues. CDR3 amino acids: CASSLGQYEQYF. Written as DNA, the CDR3 is TGCGCCAGCAGCTTGGGGCAGTACGAGCAGTACTTC.

The gene calls are TRBV5-4 and TRBJ1-2; D is undetermined. CDR1 and CDR2 (germline): SGHNT, YYREEE (reference sequence). V lost 2 bases and J lost 6, with 11 bases in between. The CDR3 sequence is 13 residues long. This chain's CDR3 is CASSFVSVHGYTF. The CDR3 coding sequence is TGTGCCAGCAGCTTTGTGTCAGTGCATGGCTACACCTTC.